This T cell receptor beta chain derives from a study of PD-L1 blockade in urothelial cancer. The protocol was immunoSEQ multiplex PCR, while the TCRdb copy is restricted to in-frame clones and leaves out a portion. Of 40,000 to 55,000 clones in the sample, nearly 85% were seen once. This CDR3 is 14 amino acids long. Trimming stripped 7 bases from V and 5 bases from J, with 17 bases between. Germline CDR1 and CDR2: MDHEN and SYDVKM. Sequenced material: PBMCs, taken around atezolizumab (anti-PD-L1) treatment. V is TRBV28 and J is TRBJ1-1, with D possibly TRBD1 on 6 matching bases. The receptor was isolated from a man aged 40-49 years with urothelial cancer. The CDR3 region has the DNA TGTGCCAGCACGGGGGGGGCGTTGGGGACTGAAGCTTTCTTT. Amino acid sequence: CASTGGALGTEAFF.